What follows are 16 T cell receptor beta chains derived from one specimen sequenced in a study of T cell responses to AZD1222 COVID-19 vaccine. Repertoires were generated with immunoSEQ multiplex PCR, while TCRdb's copy carries only in-frame clones and drops some. This sample has more than 250,000 clones, with 85% to 95% found just once. The specimen was peripheral blood, collected on day 0 of AZD1222 vaccination. These receptors were collected from an adult in good health.

The chain has TRBV7-6 and TRBJ1-5; possible D gene TRBD1, 5 bases. The CDR3 has 18 residues. Trimming took 1 base from V and 3 from J, leaving 19 bases between them. Germline V gene lookup returns CDR1 SGHVS and CDR2 FNYEAQ. CDR3 region: CASSLGPPGFDTNQPQHF. As DNA, the CDR3 is TGTGCCAGCAGCTTAGGACCTCCAGGGTTTGATACCAATCAGCCCCAGCATTTT.

The count of this clone is one. The V and J genes are TRBV27 and TRBJ1-1; weak D call: TRBD1 (5 bases). CDR1 is MNHEY, CDR2 SMNVEV, per germline (reference sequence). V was clipped by 0 bases and J by 5 bases, with 13 bases between them. The CDR3 sequence is 15 residues long. The CDR3 nucleotides read TGTGCCAGCAGTTTATCCGCAGGGTCTAGGACTGAAGCTTTCTTT. It is translated as CASSLSAGSRTEAFF.

The rearrangement joins TRBV27 to TRBJ1-1; 8 nucleotides agree with TRBD1. With V trimmed by 6 bases and J by 0 bases, 12 bases remained unmatched. Germline lookup yields CDR1 MNHEY and CDR2 SMNVEV (reference sequence). The CDR3 extends over 17 amino acids. The chain's CDR3 is CASRVNRGIPMNTEAFF. The CDR3 bases are TGTGCCAGCAGGGTAAACAGGGGGATCCCGATGAACACTGAAGCTTTCTTT.

Concerning this clone itself: This CDR3 is also generated by other DNA sequences in the sample. The chain uses TRBV19 and TRBJ1-5; maybe TRBD1 (5 bases). Per germline, CDR1 LNHDA and CDR2 SQIVND (reference sequence). V shed 6 bases and J shed 6 bases, with 9 bases lying between them. This CDR3 region has 12 residues. The CDR3 sequence: CASSGGGQPQHF. CDR3 DNA: TGTGCCAGTAGCGGGGGGGGTCAGCCCCAGCATTTT.

V and J are TRBV11-2 and TRBJ1-3; perhaps TRBD1 as D (5 bases). Germline-derived CDR1 and CDR2 are SGHAT and FQNNGV. V was clipped by 6 bases and J by 0 bases, with 21 bases between them. There are 18 residues in the CDR3. CDR3 bases: TGTGCCAGCAGTTTGTTCCGGGACTTTCGACGCTCTGGAAACACCATATATTTT. It translates to CASSLFRDFRRSGNTIYF.

The V and J genes are TRBV19 and TRBJ2-7; 7 nucleotides align to TRBD2. The J segment lost 5 bases and the V segment lost 8 bases, leaving 9 bases of the junction unmatched. Germline CDR1 and CDR2: LNHDA and SQIVND (reference sequence). This CDR3 contains 13 residues. The CDR3 DNA is TGTGCCAGTCGACCAGCGGGGTCCAACGAGCAGTACTTC. It translates to CASRPAGSNEQYF.

The V gene is TRBV27, the J gene TRBJ1-1, with TRBD1 matching 10 bases. V shed 3 bases, J shed 4 bases, and the junction held 5 bases outside the gene matches. This CDR3 contains 15 residues. Germline CDR1 reads MNHEY; CDR2 reads SMNVEV (reference sequence). CDR3 sequence (DNA): TGTGCCAGCAGTTTGACAGGGGGCAGGGGCACTGAAGCTTTCTTT. Translated, it gives CASSLTGGRGTEAFF.

This CDR3 is CASSQGTGAPLGYTF. DNA of the CDR3: TGCGCCAGCAGCCAAGGAACCGGGGCCCCGTTAGGCTACACCTTC. The chain has TRBV4-3 and TRBJ1-2; D is perhaps TRBD1 (5 bases). Trimming shortened V by 1 base and J by 8 bases, and 17 bases separated the two germline ends. Germline V lookup: CDR1 LGHNA, CDR2 YSLEER. This CDR3 is built from 15 residues.

This clone is a singleton in its sample. V gene TRBV20-1 combines with J gene TRBJ2-5; 11 positions match TRBD2. This CDR3 is 14 amino acids long. Germline lookup yields CDR1 DFQATT and CDR2 SNEGSKA (reference sequence). V was clipped by 3 bases and J by 5 bases; unmatched bases: 5. CDR3 bases: TGCAGTGCTAGTATTAGCGGGGGGGCGGAGACCCAGTACTTC. Amino acids: CSASISGGAETQYF.

This sequence joins TRBV18 and TRBJ1-5; TRBD1 agrees at 10 bases. J lost 5 bases, V lost 4 bases, and 5 bases had no gene match. The CDR3 is 15 residues long. Germline CDR1 is KGHSH and CDR2 is LQKENI. Here the CDR3 reads CASSLPGTGDQPQHF. For the CDR3, the DNA is TGTGCCAGCTCACTTCCCGGGACAGGGGATCAGCCCCAGCATTTT.

The chain recombines TRBV18 with TRBJ1-1, with D hard to call. The CDR3 runs to 14 residues. V lost 2 bases to trimming and J lost 3 bases, with 10 bases between them. The germline CDR1 and CDR2 sequences are KGHSH and LQKENI. For the CDR3, the DNA is TGTGCCAGCTCACCAGGCCCCGGGGACACTGAAGCTTTCTTT. It encodes CASSPGPGDTEAFF.

The chain recombines TRBV9 with TRBJ2-7, with 9 nucleotides matching TRBD2. The CDR3 is 15 residues long. Germline V gene lookup returns CDR1 SGDLS and CDR2 YYNGEE. The junction had 7 bases not matched to a gene; V was cut back by 0 bases and J by 6 bases. Written as DNA, the CDR3 is TGTGCCAGCAGCGTAGGCCCTAGCGGGAACAGCGAGCAGTACTTC. The encoded protein is CASSVGPSGNSEQYF.

This clone has just a few counts. The CDR3 sequence: CASSLTGAPGNTIYF. Here the CDR3 DNA reads TGTGCCAGCAGTTTGACAGGGGCCCCTGGAAACACCATATATTTT. The chain links TRBV27 to TRBJ1-3; TRBD1 matches 8 bases. Looked up from germline, CDR1 is MNHEY and CDR2 is SMNVEV (reference sequence). The CDR3 spans 15 residues. V shed 3 bases, J shed 2 bases, and the junction held 3 bases outside the gene matches.

The chain combines TRBV29-1 with TRBJ1-2; D possibly corresponds to TRBD1 (6 bases). From germline, CDR1 is SQVTM and CDR2 ANQGSEA. V was cut by 5 bases and J by 5 bases, with 15 bases left in between. This CDR3 has 13 residues. CDR3 region: CSVTGGLGYGYTF. For the CDR3, the DNA is TGCAGCGTTACCGGGGGCCTCGGGTATGGCTACACCTTC. Variable domain in full (rest from reference TRBV29-1 and TRBJ1-2): SAVISQKPSRDICQRGTSLTIQCQVDSQVTMMFWYRQQPGQSLTLIATANQGSEATYESGFVIDKFPISRPNLTFSTLTVSNMSPEDSSIYLCSVTGGLGYGYTFGSGTRLTVV.

This clone is a singleton in its sample. V is TRBV28 and J is TRBJ2-3; maybe TRBD2 (6 bases). CDR1 and CDR2 from the germline V gene are MDHEN and SYDVKM. CDR3 length equals 17 residues. With 4 bases removed from V and 0 bases from J, the gap between germline ends came to 17 bases. The CDR3 bases are TGTGCCAGCAGTTCCTTAGGAGCCAGCGGGAGCACAGATACGCAGTATTTT. Translating gives CASSSLGASGSTDTQYF.

This chain links TRBV2 with TRBJ2-3; D is ambiguous. The ends were cut back, 7 bases at V and 4 bases at J, with 9 bases in the middle. Germline CDR1 reads SNHLY; CDR2 reads FYNNEI. The CDR3 runs to 12 residues. As DNA, the CDR3 is TGTGCCAGCAACGCCGGAGCAGATACGCAGTATTTT. Its protein is CASNAGADTQYF.